The present T cell receptor beta chain was sequenced within a study of shared clonotypes between healthy human individuals. Only in-frame clones appear in the TCRdb table, and some are missing; sequencing was by immunoSEQ multiplex PCR. The sample lists some 2,100,000 clones, approximately 96% occurring once. The germline V gene has CDR1 ENHRY and CDR2 SYGVKD. CDR3 length: 13 residues. Trimming removed 0 bases from V and 5 bases from J, with 7 bases in between. Donors comprised healthy HIV-negative adults lacking recent acute infections or vaccinations. From CD4+ cells came CD45RA+ naive and CD45RA-negative memory subsets.

V gene TRBV10-3 combines with J gene TRBJ2-5; D is unclear. The origin of this receptor is a man aged 18 to 35 in good health. Sequenced: naive CD4+ T cells sorted from blood. The subset here: CD45RA+ positively selected. The CDR3 nucleotides read TGTGCCATCAGTGAGTCGACTGCGGAGACCCAGTACTTC. This codes for CAISESTAETQYF.